The 16 T cell receptor beta chains listed next were all sequenced from one sample in a study of PD-1 blockade in classical Hodgkin lymphoma. Every patient had relapsed following autologous stem cell transplantation, and cohorts differed in brentuximab vedotin exposure. The repertoire was sequenced with immunoSEQ multiplex PCR; TCRdb's copy has only in-frame clones and lacks some. The sample shows about 14,000 clones, roughly 78% of them seen only once. Sequences were derived from peripheral blood mononuclear cells (PBMCs), sampled before the second cycle of nivolumab. The receptors come from a human donor with classical Hodgkin lymphoma.

The gene calls are TRBV29-1 and TRBJ1-2; 7 nucleotides agree with TRBD1. This CDR3 is built from 12 residues. V gave up 4 bases and J gave up 5 bases; unmatched junction bases: 4. Germline V gene lookup returns CDR1 SQVTM and CDR2 ANQGSEA. CDR3 coding DNA: TGCAGCGTTGTAGCAGGGGGGTATGGCTACACCTTC. This sequence encodes CSVVAGGYGYTF.

The chain uses TRBV6-1 and TRBJ2-2; possibly TRBD1 for D (5 bases). Germline V gene sequence: CDR1 MNHNS, CDR2 SASEGT. There are 15 residues in the CDR3. Trimming took off 4 bases at V and 6 bases at J, with 15 bases between the two ends. CDR3 sequence: CASSVSQGWAGELFF. As DNA, the CDR3 is TGTGCCAGCAGTGTCAGTCAGGGCTGGGCCGGGGAGCTGTTTTTT.

J is TRBJ2-5 and V is TRBV7-3, with 8 bases lining up with TRBD2. The CDR3 runs to 15 residues. Germline V gene lookup returns CDR1 SGHTA and CDR2 FQGTGA. The ends lost 5 bases at V and 1 base at J; junction bases unmatched: 6. This chain's CDR3 is CASSSSGTFQETQYF. CDR3 in DNA: TGTGCCAGCAGCAGTAGCGGGACTTTCCAAGAGACCCAGTACTTC.

The V call is TRBV7-9, the J call TRBJ1-5; the D gene is possibly TRBD1 (5 bases). With 5 bases removed from V and 2 bases from J, the gap between germline ends came to 10 bases. The V gene's germline CDR1 is SEHNR and CDR2 FQNEAQ (reference sequence). This CDR3 contains 14 residues. The CDR3 sequence: CASSRGEGNQPQHF. CDR3 DNA: TGTGCCAGCAGCCGAGGGGAGGGCAATCAGCCCCAGCATTTT.

The V gene is TRBV11-3, the J gene TRBJ2-3, with 8 bases lining up with TRBD2. The CDR3 is made up of 15 amino acids. After removal of 5 bases from V and 1 base from J, the junction contained 5 bases not matched to a gene. Germline lookup yields CDR1 SGHNT and CDR2 YENEEA. In DNA form, the CDR3 reads TGTGCCAGCAGCGCAGCGGGGGCCCGCACAGATACGCAGTATTTT. Translated: CASSAAGARTDTQYF.

This clone was seen only a few times. V gene TRBV5-4 combines with J gene TRBJ2-7, with D perhaps given as TRBD1 or TRBD2 (5 bases each). Per germline, CDR1 SGHNT and CDR2 YYREEE (reference sequence). This CDR3 contains 14 residues. V was cut by 0 bases and J by 3 bases, with 10 bases left in between. CDR3 DNA sequence: TGTGCCAGCAGCTTGGGAGGGGCAGGCTACGAGCAGTACTTC. Translating gives CASSLGGAGYEQYF.

This clone was picked up one time. CDR3 DNA: TGCGCCAGCAACCCTACCCCCGGGACACAGTTCTATGGCTACACCTTC. Its protein is CASNPTPGTQFYGYTF. V and J are TRBV5-1 and TRBJ1-2; D may be TRBD1 (6 bases). The CDR3 contains 16 residues. V was clipped by 6 bases and J by 4 bases, with 22 bases between them. Germline CDR1 SGHRS, CDR2 YFSETQ.

V usage is TRBV7-9 and J usage is TRBJ1-2, with 10 bases that match TRBD1. CDR3 length: 15 amino acids. Germline loops: CDR1 SEHNR, CDR2 FQNEAQ (reference sequence). V shed 4 bases, J shed 4 bases, and the junction held 6 bases outside the gene matches. CDR3 in amino acids: CASSSPGTGVYGYTF. CDR3 in DNA: TGTGCCAGCAGCTCTCCCGGGACAGGGGTCTATGGCTACACCTTC.

The chain is built from TRBV29-1 and TRBJ2-5; D is unresolved. The germline V gene has CDR1 SQVTM and CDR2 ANQGSEA. The length of the CDR3 is 11 residues. Trimming pared 4 bases from V and 2 bases from J, leaving 5 bases between. The CDR3 nucleotides are TGCAGCGTTGTGCCGCAAGAGACCCAGTACTTC. Amino acid sequence: CSVVPQETQYF.

This rearrangement joins TRBV30 to TRBJ1-5; D gene ambiguous. Trimming stripped 0 bases from V and 3 bases from J, with 6 bases between. Germline V gene lookup returns CDR1 GTSNPN and CDR2 SVGIG (reference sequence). This CDR3 has 13 residues. CDR3 DNA sequence: TGTGCCTGGAGTGTCCAGTACAATCAGCCCCAGCATTTT. It encodes CAWSVQYNQPQHF.

This chain connects TRBV19 to TRBJ2-2; a possible D gene is TRBD1 (5 bases). This CDR3 comprises 14 residues. Between the trimmed V and J ends, which lost 3 bases and 4 bases, there was a span of 9 bases. Germline V lookup: CDR1 LNHDA, CDR2 SQIVND (reference sequence). The CDR3 here is CASSIQGITGELFF. Here the CDR3 DNA reads TGTGCCAGTAGTATTCAGGGTATCACCGGGGAGCTGTTTTTT.

The J gene is TRBJ2-5, the V gene TRBV11-2; D not certain. Trimming took off 2 bases at V and 3 bases at J, with 7 bases between the two ends. Germline loops: CDR1 SGHAT, CDR2 FQNNGV. This CDR3 is built from 13 residues. The CDR3 sequence: CASSLLLEETQYF. CDR3 bases: TGTGCCAGCAGCTTATTATTGGAAGAGACCCAGTACTTC. The whole variable domain, remainder taken from reference TRBV11-2 and TRBJ2-5, is EAGVAQSPRYKIIEKRQSVAFWCNPISGHATLYWYQQILGQGPKLLIQFQNNGVVDDSQLPKDRFSAERLKGVDSTLKIQPAKLEDSAVYLCASSLLLEETQYFGPGTRLLVL.

CDR3 loop: CASSDTDRDYGYTF. The CDR3, as DNA: TGTGCCAGCAGTGACACCGACAGGGACTATGGCTACACCTTC. The rearrangement links TRBV6-4 to TRBJ1-2; 7 nucleotides agree with TRBD1. In germline, CDR1 is MRHNA, CDR2 SNTAGT. V lost 2 bases, J lost 3 bases, and 3 bases stayed unmatched. This CDR3 region has 14 residues.

This clone was counted between two and nine times. The chain combines TRBV28 with TRBJ1-2; D might be TRBD1 (5 bases). The germline V gene has CDR1 MDHEN and CDR2 SYDVKM. The length of the CDR3 is 13 residues. V shed 1 base and J shed 4 bases, with 7 bases lying between them. CDR3 bases: TGTGCCAGCAGTTTATCCGGGGCCTATGGCTACACCTTC. Translated, it gives CASSLSGAYGYTF.

The rearrangement links TRBV19 to TRBJ1-3; D is ambiguous. The V gene lost 5 bases and the J gene lost 0 bases, with 8 bases spanning the gap. This CDR3 spans 14 amino acids. Germline V gene data show CDR1 as LNHDA and CDR2 as SQIVND (reference sequence). CDR3 loop: CASSGRISGNTIYF. CDR3 nucleotide sequence: TGTGCCAGTAGTGGACGGATCTCTGGAAACACCATATATTTT.

The J gene is TRBJ1-2, the V gene TRBV15; D ambiguous. CDR1 and CDR2 (germline): LNHNV, YYDKDF (reference sequence). Trimming pared 0 bases from V and 5 bases from J, leaving 13 bases between. The CDR3 contains 15 residues. In DNA, the CDR3 is TGTGCCACCAGCAGAGAGGGCAGTGGGAGGTATGGCTACACCTTC. It translates to CATSREGSGRYGYTF. Combining the CDR3 with reference TRBV15 and TRBJ1-2 gives the whole variable domain DAMVIQNPRYQVTQFGKPVTLSCSQTLNHNVMYWYQQKSSQAPKLLFHYYDKDFNNEADTPDNFQSRRPNTSFCFLDIRSPGLGDTAMYLCATSREGSGRYGYTFGSGTRLTVV.